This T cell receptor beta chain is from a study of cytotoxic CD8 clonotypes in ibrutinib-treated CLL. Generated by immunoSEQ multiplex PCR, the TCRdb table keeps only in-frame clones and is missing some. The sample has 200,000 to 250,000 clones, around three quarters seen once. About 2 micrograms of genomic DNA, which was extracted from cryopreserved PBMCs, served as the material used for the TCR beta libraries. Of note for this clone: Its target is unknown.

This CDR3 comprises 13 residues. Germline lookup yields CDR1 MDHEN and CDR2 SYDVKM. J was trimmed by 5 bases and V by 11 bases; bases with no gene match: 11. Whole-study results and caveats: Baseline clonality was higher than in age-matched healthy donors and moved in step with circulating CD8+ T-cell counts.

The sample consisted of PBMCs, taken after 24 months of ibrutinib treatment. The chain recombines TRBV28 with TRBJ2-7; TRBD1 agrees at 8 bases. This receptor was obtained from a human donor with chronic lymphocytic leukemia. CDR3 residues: CAAEGTGSDEQYF. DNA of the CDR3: TGTGCCGCTGAGGGGACAGGCAGCGACGAGCAGTACTTC.